This TCR beta chain came from a study of blood T cells in healthy people across ages. Together with a sample-barcoded 5' primer, a J-beta primer mix was included in a second PCR lasting roughly 6 to 12 cycles. Per-sample output comprised a minimum of 2.5 million paired-end reads containing CDR3. TCRdb redid the calling of the 5' RACE reads with MiXCR, one entry per CDR3 protein. The table records about 730,000 distinct CDR3 sequences, approximately 43% of them present only once. The CDR3 sequence is 13 residues long. The V gene's germline CDR1 is KGHDR and CDR2 SFDVKD. Trimming cost V 6 bases and J 2 bases, with 9 bases left between them. This clonotype came up a few times.

J is TRBJ2-5 and V is TRBV24-1; D is possibly TRBD1 or TRBD2 (6 bases each). Material: blood. This sequence was found in a woman aged 55 to 70 in good health. CDR3 bases: TGTGCCACCAGTAAGGGGGGTCAAGAGACCCAGTACTTC. Protein sequence: CATSKGGQETQYF.